These T cell receptor beta chains were read from a single sample in a study of cytomegalovirus exposure and HLA in healthy donors. Data came from immunoSEQ multiplex PCR; TCRdb stores just in-frame clones and leaves some out. The top ten hold 3% to 4.5% of the sample, which has about 98,000 clones, roughly 89% seen once. The specimen was PBMCs. These receptors came from a woman younger than 45 in good health and CMV-seronegative. CDR3s include the opening cysteine and the closing phenylalanine or tryptophan. Each record gives: clone size, V gene, D gene, J gene, CDR3 protein, CDR3 DNA. A D gene is named only where the DNA matches it firmly. Rows give clone size only sometimes, using once, few, many, or a class for an expanded clone.

clone size: -
V gene: TRBV6-1
D gene: -
J gene: TRBJ1-5
CDR3 protein: CASSAGGNQPQHF
CDR3 DNA: TGTGCCAGCAGTGCCGGGGGAAATCAGCCCCAGCATTTT

clone size: -
V gene: TRBV9
D gene: TRBD2
J gene: TRBJ2-3
CDR3 protein: CASSVGTSGIIDTQYF
CDR3 DNA: TGTGCCAGCAGCGTCGGGACTAGCGGGATCATTGATACGCAGTATTTT

clone size: -
V gene: TRBV20-1
D gene: -
J gene: TRBJ2-7
CDR3 protein: CSASRVEYF
CDR3 DNA: TGCAGTGCTAGCAGGGTTGAGTACTTC

clone size: -
V gene: TRBV18
D gene: -
J gene: TRBJ2-6
CDR3 protein: CASSVLRYSFSSGANVLTF
CDR3 DNA: TGTGCCAGCTCAGTTTTACGTTACAGTTTTTCCTCTGGGGCCAACGTCCTGACTTTC

clone size: -
V gene: TRBV2
D gene: -
J gene: TRBJ2-3
CDR3 protein: CASRDIAPADTQYF
CDR3 DNA: TGTGCCAGCAGGGATATAGCCCCCGCAGATACGCAGTATTTT

clone size: -
V gene: TRBV6-5
D gene: TRBD2
J gene: TRBJ2-7
CDR3 protein: CASRPPSGPYEQYF
CDR3 DNA: TGTGCCAGCAGACCACCTAGCGGACCCTACGAGCAGTACTTC

clone size: -
V gene: TRBV28
D gene: -
J gene: TRBJ2-7
CDR3 protein: CASSLTGYEQYF
CDR3 DNA: TGTGCCAGCAGTCTGACAGGATACGAGCAGTACTTC

clone size: -
V gene: TRBV2
D gene: -
J gene: TRBJ2-1
CDR3 protein: CASSAETVSNNEQFF
CDR3 DNA: TGTGCCAGCAGTGCAGAGACAGTTAGTAACAATGAGCAGTTCTTC

clone size: -
V gene: TRBV10-3
D gene: -
J gene: TRBJ2-2
CDR3 protein: CAARPRGAVAGELFF
CDR3 DNA: TGTGCCGCACGACCCAGGGGGGCTGTGGCCGGGGAGCTGTTTTTT

clone size: -
V gene: TRBV7-3
D gene: TRBD1
J gene: TRBJ2-5
CDR3 protein: CASSVQGAQETQYF
CDR3 DNA: TGTGCCAGCAGCGTACAGGGGGCTCAAGAGACCCAGTACTTC

clone size: -
V gene: TRBV18
D gene: -
J gene: TRBJ2-1
CDR3 protein: CASSPPQRATYNEQFF
CDR3 DNA: TGTGCCAGCTCACCACCCCAGCGGGCGACCTACAATGAGCAGTTCTTC

clone size: -
V gene: TRBV2
D gene: -
J gene: TRBJ2-7
CDR3 protein: CASLGGPQSSYEQYF
CDR3 DNA: TGTGCCAGCTTAGGGGGACCCCAGAGCTCCTACGAGCAGTACTTC

clone size: -
V gene: TRBV5-5
D gene: -
J gene: TRBJ2-5
CDR3 protein: CASSADRRLETQYF
CDR3 DNA: TGTGCCAGCAGCGCGGACAGACGTTTGGAGACCCAGTACTTC

clone size: -
V gene: TRBV4-1
D gene: TRBD2
J gene: TRBJ2-5
CDR3 protein: CASSQASQRGGETQYF
CDR3 DNA: TGCGCCAGCAGCCAAGCTTCCCAGCGCGGGGGGGAGACCCAGTACTTC

clone size: -
V gene: TRBV13
D gene: -
J gene: TRBJ2-7
CDR3 protein: CASSPRAVPEQYF
CDR3 DNA: TGTGCCAGCAGCCCCCGTGCGGTTCCCGAGCAGTACTTC

clone size: -
V gene: TRBV4-1
D gene: TRBD2
J gene: TRBJ2-7
CDR3 protein: CASSQPSGVSYEQYF
CDR3 DNA: TGCGCCAGCAGCCAACCTAGCGGGGTCTCCTACGAGCAGTACTTC

clone size: -
V gene: TRBV7-9
D gene: -
J gene: TRBJ1-5
CDR3 protein: CASSLMGTEGQPQHF
CDR3 DNA: TGTGCCAGCAGCTTAATGGGGACGGAGGGACAGCCCCAGCATTTT

clone size: -
V gene: TRBV7-8
D gene: TRBD2
J gene: TRBJ2-3
CDR3 protein: CASSFPRLAGADTQYF
CDR3 DNA: TGTGCCAGCAGCTTCCCTCGACTAGCGGGAGCAGATACGCAGTATTTT

clone size: -
V gene: TRBV6-1
D gene: TRBD1
J gene: TRBJ2-3
CDR3 protein: CASSVTGGDGDTQYF
CDR3 DNA: TGTGCCAGCAGCGTGACAGGGGGAGACGGTGATACGCAGTATTTT

clone size: -
V gene: TRBV6-5
D gene: TRBD2
J gene: TRBJ2-3
CDR3 protein: CASSSPGTSATDTQYF
CDR3 DNA: TGTGCCAGCAGTTCCCCCGGGACTAGCGCTACAGATACGCAGTATTTT

clone size: -
V gene: TRBV6-5
D gene: -
J gene: TRBJ1-2
CDR3 protein: CASRRGWGYTF
CDR3 DNA: TGTGCCAGCAGACGGGGGTGGGGCTACACCTTC

clone size: -
V gene: TRBV5-6
D gene: -
J gene: TRBJ2-7
CDR3 protein: CASSVGHSYEQYF
CDR3 DNA: TGTGCCAGCAGCGTAGGACACTCCTACGAGCAGTACTTC

clone size: -
V gene: TRBV27
D gene: TRBD2
J gene: TRBJ2-3
CDR3 protein: CASSAYGGGADTQYF
CDR3 DNA: TGTGCCAGCAGTGCTTACGGGGGAGGGGCAGATACGCAGTATTTT

clone size: -
V gene: TRBV13
D gene: TRBD1
J gene: TRBJ1-4
CDR3 protein: CASSRRTGPHPREKLFF
CDR3 DNA: TGTGCCAGCAGCCGTCGGACAGGACCACACCCTAGAGAAAAACTGTTTTTT

clone size: -
V gene: TRBV29-1
D gene: TRBD1
J gene: TRBJ2-5
CDR3 protein: CSVQGAEETQYF
CDR3 DNA: TGCAGTGTACAGGGGGCGGAAGAGACCCAGTACTTC

clone size: -
V gene: TRBV9
D gene: -
J gene: TRBJ1-1
CDR3 protein: CASSKGPGGTEAFF
CDR3 DNA: TGTGCCAGCAGCAAGGGACCGGGAGGGACTGAAGCTTTCTTT

clone size: -
V gene: TRBV10-3
D gene: -
J gene: TRBJ2-7
CDR3 protein: CAISEVQGSYEQYF
CDR3 DNA: TGTGCCATCAGTGAAGTACAGGGATCCTACGAGCAGTACTTC

clone size: -
V gene: TRBV18
D gene: -
J gene: TRBJ2-7
CDR3 protein: CASSPGGASYEQYF
CDR3 DNA: TGTGCCAGCTCACCGGGGGGTGCCAGCTACGAGCAGTACTTC

clone size: -
V gene: TRBV9
D gene: -
J gene: TRBJ1-5
CDR3 protein: CASSPGGEAGSNQPQHF
CDR3 DNA: TGTGCCAGCAGCCCCGGGGGGGAGGCGGGCAGCAATCAGCCCCAGCATTTT

clone size: -
V gene: TRBV11-1
D gene: TRBD1
J gene: TRBJ2-4
CDR3 protein: CASSAIGTGVTKNIQYF
CDR3 DNA: TGTGCCAGCAGCGCCATCGGGACAGGGGTGACCAAAAACATTCAGTACTTC

clone size: once
V gene: TRBV7-6
D gene: TRBD1
J gene: TRBJ1-3
CDR3 protein: CASSLPGGVIGNTIYF
CDR3 DNA: TGTGCCAGCAGCTTACCAGGGGGCGTTATTGGAAACACCATATATTTT

clone size: once
V gene: TRBV5-6
D gene: -
J gene: TRBJ2-7
CDR3 protein: CASSIYRSTYEQYF
CDR3 DNA: TGTGCCAGCAGCATTTACAGGTCGACTTACGAGCAGTACTTC

clone size: -
V gene: TRBV18
D gene: -
J gene: TRBJ1-2
CDR3 protein: CASSRWDFKANYGYTF
CDR3 DNA: TGTGCCAGCTCCCGTTGGGACTTTAAAGCTAACTATGGCTACACCTTC

clone size: -
V gene: TRBV7-6
D gene: -
J gene: TRBJ2-1
CDR3 protein: CASSSVSGPYNEQFF
CDR3 DNA: TGTGCCAGCAGCTCCGTCTCGGGTCCTTACAATGAGCAGTTCTTC

clone size: -
V gene: TRBV4-2
D gene: -
J gene: TRBJ2-7
CDR3 protein: CASSQGQHSYEQYF
CDR3 DNA: TGTGCCAGCAGCCAAGGACAGCACTCCTACGAGCAGTACTTC

clone size: -
V gene: TRBV6-4
D gene: TRBD1
J gene: TRBJ2-5
CDR3 protein: CASRPGQGTGTQYF
CDR3 DNA: TGTGCCAGCAGGCCGGGACAGGGCACCGGGACCCAGTACTTC

clone size: few
V gene: TRBV25-1
D gene: TRBD1
J gene: TRBJ1-5
CDR3 protein: CASSERTGQGQPQHF
CDR3 DNA: TGTGCCAGCAGTGAACGGACAGGGCAGGGTCAGCCCCAGCATTTT

clone size: once
V gene: TRBV28
D gene: -
J gene: TRBJ1-3
CDR3 protein: CASSTTSGVDTIYF
CDR3 DNA: TGTGCCAGCAGTACCACAAGCGGGGTAGACACCATATATTTT

clone size: -
V gene: TRBV5-1
D gene: -
J gene: TRBJ2-1
CDR3 protein: CASSPLGGGRNEQFF
CDR3 DNA: TGCGCCAGCAGCCCGCTGGGGGGGGGCAGGAATGAGCAGTTCTTC

clone size: -
V gene: TRBV6-5
D gene: -
J gene: TRBJ1-2
CDR3 protein: CASSTGDGYTF
CDR3 DNA: TGTGCCAGCAGCACTGGAGATGGCTACACCTTC

clone size: -
V gene: TRBV5-1
D gene: TRBD2
J gene: TRBJ2-1
CDR3 protein: CASRTSGTNNEQFF
CDR3 DNA: TGCGCCAGCAGGACTAGCGGGACGAACAATGAGCAGTTCTTC

clone size: -
V gene: TRBV5-4
D gene: -
J gene: TRBJ1-2
CDR3 protein: CASSFQGGYGYTF
CDR3 DNA: TGTGCCAGCAGCTTTCAGGGAGGATATGGCTACACCTTC

clone size: -
V gene: TRBV2
D gene: TRBD2
J gene: TRBJ2-5
CDR3 protein: CASSDFSSGRARFETQYF
CDR3 DNA: TGTGCCAGCAGTGATTTTTCTAGCGGGAGGGCCAGGTTCGAGACCCAGTACTTC

clone size: few
V gene: TRBV29-1
D gene: TRBD2
J gene: TRBJ2-1
CDR3 protein: CSVAKLFSGTSDYNEQFF
CDR3 DNA: TGCAGCGTTGCTAAACTTTTTTCCGGGACTAGCGATTACAATGAGCAGTTCTTC

clone size: -
V gene: TRBV7-8
D gene: TRBD1
J gene: TRBJ1-4
CDR3 protein: CASSPNRGREKLFF
CDR3 DNA: TGTGCCAGCAGCCCAAACAGGGGGCGTGAAAAACTGTTTTTT

clone size: -
V gene: TRBV5-1
D gene: -
J gene: TRBJ2-5
CDR3 protein: CASSLGPQGEETQYF
CDR3 DNA: TGCGCCAGCAGCTTGGGACCGCAGGGTGAAGAGACCCAGTACTTC

clone size: -
V gene: TRBV5-1
D gene: TRBD1
J gene: TRBJ1-5
CDR3 protein: CASSWGTGNQPQHF
CDR3 DNA: TGCGCCAGCAGCTGGGGGACAGGGAATCAGCCCCAGCATTTT

clone size: few
V gene: TRBV4-2
D gene: -
J gene: TRBJ2-7
CDR3 protein: CASSWGTQPGDEQYF
CDR3 DNA: TGTGCCAGCAGCTGGGGCACACAGCCGGGGGACGAGCAGTACTTC

clone size: -
V gene: TRBV6-5
D gene: -
J gene: TRBJ1-5
CDR3 protein: CASSYSGTYQPQHF
CDR3 DNA: TGTGCCAGCAGTTACTCGGGCACATATCAGCCCCAGCATTTT

clone size: -
V gene: TRBV5-1
D gene: -
J gene: TRBJ2-2
CDR3 protein: CASSLRPGSGTGELFF
CDR3 DNA: TGCGCCAGCAGCTTGAGGCCGGGGTCGGGCACCGGGGAGCTGTTTTTT

clone size: -
V gene: TRBV2
D gene: -
J gene: TRBJ1-3
CDR3 protein: CASGQSSGNTIYF
CDR3 DNA: TGTGCCAGCGGACAGTCCTCTGGAAACACCATATATTTT

clone size: -
V gene: TRBV6-5
D gene: -
J gene: TRBJ2-7
CDR3 protein: CASSYGQGTIWYF
CDR3 DNA: TGTGCCAGCAGTTACGGGCAGGGGACAATCTGGTACTTC

clone size: -
V gene: TRBV10-3
D gene: -
J gene: TRBJ2-7
CDR3 protein: CAISDRSEQYF
CDR3 DNA: TGTGCCATCAGTGACAGGTCGGAGCAGTACTTC

clone size: -
V gene: TRBV5-6
D gene: TRBD1
J gene: TRBJ2-7
CDR3 protein: CASSPGTGTYEQYF
CDR3 DNA: TGTGCCAGCAGCCCCGGGACAGGGACGTACGAGCAGTACTTC

clone size: -
V gene: TRBV6-1
D gene: -
J gene: TRBJ2-1
CDR3 protein: CASSPFGEQFF
CDR3 DNA: TGTGCCAGCAGTCCATTCGGGGAGCAGTTCTTC

clone size: few
V gene: TRBV11-2
D gene: TRBD2
J gene: TRBJ2-1
CDR3 protein: CASSLLSGSMVKQFF
CDR3 DNA: TGTGCCAGCAGCCTCCTTAGCGGGAGTATGGTGAAGCAGTTCTTC

clone size: -
V gene: TRBV5-4
D gene: TRBD1
J gene: TRBJ2-1
CDR3 protein: CASSSATGGYEQFF
CDR3 DNA: TGTGCCAGCAGCTCGGCGACAGGGGGCTATGAGCAGTTCTTC

clone size: -
V gene: TRBV7-8
D gene: -
J gene: TRBJ1-2
CDR3 protein: CASSLAQGYGYTF
CDR3 DNA: TGTGCCAGCAGCCTAGCACAGGGATATGGCTACACCTTC

clone size: -
V gene: TRBV28
D gene: -
J gene: TRBJ2-2
CDR3 protein: CASSLLAGELFF
CDR3 DNA: TGTGCCAGCAGTTTACTAGCCGGGGAGCTGTTTTTT